The 5 T cell receptor beta chains below come from one sample, sequenced in a study of cytomegalovirus exposure and HLA in healthy donors. The PCR made use of 60 Vbeta and 13 Jbeta primers. TCRdb's copy holds only in-frame clones and misses some; the assay was immunoSEQ multiplex PCR. Counted here are about 200,000 clones, roughly 80% occurring once; the ten biggest clones make up 2.9%. Sequencing input: PBMCs. The receptors were sampled from a young man in good health and CMV-seronegative.

The rearrangement uses TRBV7-9 and TRBJ1-2, with no clear D. The V and J ends lost 7 bases and 6 bases respectively, with 21 bases between them. Germline CDR1 SEHNR, CDR2 FQNEAQ (reference sequence). The CDR3 spans 15 residues. CDR3 DNA sequence: TGTGCCAGCACCATAAGCGGACTCACAAAGGATGGCTACACCTTC. Translated, it gives CASTISGLTKDGYTF.

The chain combines TRBV19 with TRBJ1-5; possibly TRBD1 for D (5 bases). The V end was cut by 6 bases, the J end by 7 bases, with 16 bases between. CDR3 length: 14 residues. CDR1 is LNHDA, CDR2 SQIVND, per germline (reference sequence). CDR3 region: CASSPTGSGQPQHF. For the CDR3, the DNA is TGTGCCAGTAGCCCAACAGGATCTGGGCAGCCCCAGCATTTT. The full variable domain, its missing parts supplied by reference TRBV19 and TRBJ1-5, is DGGITQSPKYLFRKEGQNVTLSCEQNLNHDAMYWYRQDPGQGLRLIYYSQIVNDFQKGDIAEGYSVSREKKESFPLTVTSAQKNPTAFYLCASSPTGSGQPQHFGDGTRLSIL.

The chain employs TRBV29-1 and TRBJ2-2; 7 nucleotides line up with TRBD1. In germline, CDR1 is SQVTM, CDR2 ANQGSEA. The CDR3 extends over 14 amino acids. V was clipped by 3 bases and J by 0 bases; unmatched bases: 1. The CDR3 nucleotides read TGCAGCGTTGAGACAGGGACGAACACCGGGGAGCTGTTTTTT. Its translation is CSVETGTNTGELFF.

This clone was detected ten times or more. The chain couples TRBV28 to TRBJ2-2; TRBD1 might be the D (5 bases). V gave up 4 bases and J gave up 5 bases, with 11 bases separating them. The CDR3 contains 14 residues. Germline values: CDR1 MDHEN, CDR2 SYDVKM. The CDR3, as DNA: TGTGCCAGCAGTTATTCACAGGAAACCGGGGAGCTGTTTTTT. Translation gives CASSYSQETGELFF.

This chain connects TRBV12-2 to TRBJ2-7; no check of the table's D call, TRBD1, against the DNA was made. TRBV12-2 is annotated as a pseudogene. The CDR3 loop spans 14 amino acids. CDR3 sequence reads: CASRLEAGPYEQYF. For the CDR3, the DNA is TGTGCAAGTCGCTTAGAGGCAGGCCCCTACGAGCAGTACTTC.